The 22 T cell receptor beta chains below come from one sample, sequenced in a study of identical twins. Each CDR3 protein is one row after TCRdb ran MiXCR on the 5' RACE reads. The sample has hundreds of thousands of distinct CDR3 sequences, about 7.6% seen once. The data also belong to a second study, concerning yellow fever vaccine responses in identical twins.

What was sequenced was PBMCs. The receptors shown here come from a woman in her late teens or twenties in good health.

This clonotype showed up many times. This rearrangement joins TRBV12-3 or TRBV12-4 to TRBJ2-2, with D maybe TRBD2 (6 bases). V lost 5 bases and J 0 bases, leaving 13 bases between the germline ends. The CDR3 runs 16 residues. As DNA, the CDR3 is TGTGCCAGCAGTCCCCGGGCGGGGTCGAACACCGGGGAGCTGTTTTTT. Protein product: CASSPRAGSNTGELFF.

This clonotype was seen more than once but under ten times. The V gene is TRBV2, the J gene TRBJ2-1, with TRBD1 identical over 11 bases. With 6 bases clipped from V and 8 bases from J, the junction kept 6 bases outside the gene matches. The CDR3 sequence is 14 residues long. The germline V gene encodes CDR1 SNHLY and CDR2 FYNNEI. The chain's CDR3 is CASSPDRGHHEQFF. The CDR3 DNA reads TGTGCCAGCAGCCCGGACAGGGGGCATCATGAGCAGTTCTTC.

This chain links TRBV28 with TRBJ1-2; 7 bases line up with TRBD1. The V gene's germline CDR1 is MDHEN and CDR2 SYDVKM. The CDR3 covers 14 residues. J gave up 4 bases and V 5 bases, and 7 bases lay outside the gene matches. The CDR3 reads CASSGPGQTYGYTF. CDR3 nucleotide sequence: TGTGCCAGCAGTGGACCGGGACAGACCTATGGCTACACCTTC.

CDR3 DNA sequence: TGTGCCAGTAGTGCGGACAGGGGCGTCCTTTCTGGGGCCAACGTCCTGACTTTC. Amino acids: CASSADRGVLSGANVLTF. The chain carries TRBV19 and TRBJ2-6, with TRBD1 identical over 9 bases. The CDR3 sequence is 18 residues long. With V trimmed by 5 bases and J by 1 base, 9 bases remained unmatched. Germline CDR1 is LNHDA and CDR2 is SQIVND (reference sequence).

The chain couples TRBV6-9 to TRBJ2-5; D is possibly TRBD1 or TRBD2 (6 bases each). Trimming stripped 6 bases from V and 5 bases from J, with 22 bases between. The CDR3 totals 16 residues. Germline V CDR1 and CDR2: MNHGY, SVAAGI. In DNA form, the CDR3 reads TGTGCCAGCAGAGGGGGGACTCCTGGAGGGTTGGAGACCCAGTACTTC. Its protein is CASRGGTPGGLETQYF.

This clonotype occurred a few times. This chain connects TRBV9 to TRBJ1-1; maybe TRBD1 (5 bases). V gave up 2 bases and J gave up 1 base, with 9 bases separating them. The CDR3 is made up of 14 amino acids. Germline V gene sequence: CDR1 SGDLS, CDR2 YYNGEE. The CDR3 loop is CASSVDSRNTEAFF. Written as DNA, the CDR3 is TGTGCCAGCAGCGTCGACAGCAGGAACACTGAAGCTTTCTTT.

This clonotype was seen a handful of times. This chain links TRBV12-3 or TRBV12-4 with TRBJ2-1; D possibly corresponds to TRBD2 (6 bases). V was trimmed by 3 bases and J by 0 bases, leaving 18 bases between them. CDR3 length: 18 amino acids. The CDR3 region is CASSLGPGRRGSYNEQFF. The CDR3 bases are TGTGCCAGCAGTTTGGGCCCCGGACGGAGGGGCTCCTACAATGAGCAGTTCTTC.

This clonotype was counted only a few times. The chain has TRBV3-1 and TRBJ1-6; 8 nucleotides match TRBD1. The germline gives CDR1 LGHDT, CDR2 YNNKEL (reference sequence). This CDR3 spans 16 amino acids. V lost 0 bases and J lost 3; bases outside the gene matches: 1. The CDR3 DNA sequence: TGTGCCAGCAGCCAAGAAGGACAGGGCTATAATTCACCCCTCCACTTT. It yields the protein CASSQEGQGYNSPLHF.

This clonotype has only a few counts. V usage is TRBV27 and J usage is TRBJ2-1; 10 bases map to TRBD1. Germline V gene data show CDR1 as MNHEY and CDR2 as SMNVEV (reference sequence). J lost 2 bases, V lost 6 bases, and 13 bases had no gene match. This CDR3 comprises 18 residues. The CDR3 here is CASRPGQGMLWAYNEQFF. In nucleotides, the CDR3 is TGTGCCAGCAGGCCGGGACAGGGGATGTTGTGGGCCTACAATGAGCAGTTCTTC.

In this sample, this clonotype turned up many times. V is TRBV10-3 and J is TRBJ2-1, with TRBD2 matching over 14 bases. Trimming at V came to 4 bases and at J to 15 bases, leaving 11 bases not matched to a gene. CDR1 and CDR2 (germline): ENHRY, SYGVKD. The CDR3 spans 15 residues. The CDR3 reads CAISALGLAGGEGFF. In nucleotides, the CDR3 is TGTGCCATCAGTGCTCTCGGACTAGCGGGAGGTGAGGGGTTCTTC.

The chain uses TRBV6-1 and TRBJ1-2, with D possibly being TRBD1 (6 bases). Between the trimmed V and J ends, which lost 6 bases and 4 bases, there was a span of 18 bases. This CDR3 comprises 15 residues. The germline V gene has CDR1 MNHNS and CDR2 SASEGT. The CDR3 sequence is CASRPSTYRAYGYTF. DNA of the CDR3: TGTGCCAGCAGACCATCCACATACAGGGCCTATGGCTACACCTTC.

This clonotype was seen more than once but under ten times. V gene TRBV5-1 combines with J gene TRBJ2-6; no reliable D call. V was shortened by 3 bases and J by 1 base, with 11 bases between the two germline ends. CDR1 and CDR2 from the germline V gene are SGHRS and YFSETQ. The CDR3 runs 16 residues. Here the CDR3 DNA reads TGCGCCAGCAGCTGGATCACGTATTCTGGGGCCAACGTCCTGACTTTC. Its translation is CASSWITYSGANVLTF.

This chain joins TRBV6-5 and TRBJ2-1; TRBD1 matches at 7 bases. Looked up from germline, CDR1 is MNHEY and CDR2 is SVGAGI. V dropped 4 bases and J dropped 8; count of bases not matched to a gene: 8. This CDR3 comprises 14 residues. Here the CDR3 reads CASSFTGESYEQFF. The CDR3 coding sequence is TGTGCCAGCAGTTTTACAGGGGAAAGTTATGAGCAGTTCTTC.

The DNA of the CDR3 is TGTGCCAGCAGCTCTCGGAGGGAAAAACTGTTTTTT. The encoded protein is CASSSRREKLFF. This rearrangement joins TRBV7-9 to TRBJ1-4; no clear D. Trimming cost V 4 bases and J 8 bases, with 8 bases left between them. The germline V gene encodes CDR1 SEHNR and CDR2 FQNEAQ (reference sequence). The CDR3 loop spans 12 amino acids.

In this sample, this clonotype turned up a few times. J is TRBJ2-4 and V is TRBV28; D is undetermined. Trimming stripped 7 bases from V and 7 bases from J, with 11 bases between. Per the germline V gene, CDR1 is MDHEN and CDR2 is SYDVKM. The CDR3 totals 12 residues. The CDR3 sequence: CASKSPGNIQYF. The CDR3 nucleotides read TGTGCCAGCAAATCCCCAGGCAACATTCAGTACTTC.

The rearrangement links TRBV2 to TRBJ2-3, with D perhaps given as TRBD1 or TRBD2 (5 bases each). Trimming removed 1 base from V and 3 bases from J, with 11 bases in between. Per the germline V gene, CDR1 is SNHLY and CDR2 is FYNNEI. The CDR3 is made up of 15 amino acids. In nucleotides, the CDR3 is TGTGCCAGCAGTGAAGGGGGACCTGGTACAGATACGCAGTATTTT. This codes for CASSEGGPGTDTQYF.

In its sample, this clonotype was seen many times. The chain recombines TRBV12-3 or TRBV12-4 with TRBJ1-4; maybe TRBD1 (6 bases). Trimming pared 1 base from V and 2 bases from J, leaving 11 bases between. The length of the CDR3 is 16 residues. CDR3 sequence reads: CASSLEGGGTNEKLFF. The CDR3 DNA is TGTGCCAGCAGTTTAGAAGGGGGGGGGACTAATGAAAAACTGTTTTTT.

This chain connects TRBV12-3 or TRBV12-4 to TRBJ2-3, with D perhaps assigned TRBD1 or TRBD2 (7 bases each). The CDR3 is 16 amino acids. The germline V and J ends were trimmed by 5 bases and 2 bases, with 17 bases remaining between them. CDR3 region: CASSRAGQTNTDTQYF. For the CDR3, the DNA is TGTGCCAGCAGTAGAGCGGGACAGACAAACACAGATACGCAGTATTTT.

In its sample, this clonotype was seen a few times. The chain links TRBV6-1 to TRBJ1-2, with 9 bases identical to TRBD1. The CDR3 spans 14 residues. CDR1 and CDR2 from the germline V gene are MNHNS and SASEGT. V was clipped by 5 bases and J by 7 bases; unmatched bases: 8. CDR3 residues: CASSPTGQGGGYTF. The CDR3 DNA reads TGTGCCAGCAGTCCCACGGGACAGGGTGGTGGCTACACCTTC.

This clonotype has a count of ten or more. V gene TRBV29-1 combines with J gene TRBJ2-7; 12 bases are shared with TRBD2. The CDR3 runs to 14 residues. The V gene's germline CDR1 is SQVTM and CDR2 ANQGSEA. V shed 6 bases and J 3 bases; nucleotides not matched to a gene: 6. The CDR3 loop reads CSVATSGRSYEQYF. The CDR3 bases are TGCAGCGTCGCGACTAGCGGGAGAAGCTACGAGCAGTACTTC.

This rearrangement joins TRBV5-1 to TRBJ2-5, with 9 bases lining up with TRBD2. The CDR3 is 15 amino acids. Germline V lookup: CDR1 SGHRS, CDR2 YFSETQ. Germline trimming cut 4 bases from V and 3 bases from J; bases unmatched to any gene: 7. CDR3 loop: CASSRDLAGEETQYF. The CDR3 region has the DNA TGCGCCAGCAGCCGAGACTTAGCGGGGGAAGAGACCCAGTACTTC. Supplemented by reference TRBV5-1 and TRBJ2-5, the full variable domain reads KAGVTQTPRYLIKTRGQQVTLSCSPISGHRSVSWYQQTPGQGLQFLFEYFSETQRNKGNFPGRFSGRQFSNSRSEMNVSTLELGDSALYLCASSRDLAGEETQYFGPGTRLLVL.

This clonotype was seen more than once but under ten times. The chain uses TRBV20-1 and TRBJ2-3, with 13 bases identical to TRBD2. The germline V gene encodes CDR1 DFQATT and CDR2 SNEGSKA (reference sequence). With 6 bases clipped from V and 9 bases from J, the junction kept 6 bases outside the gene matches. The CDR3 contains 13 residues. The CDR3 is CSARTSGSMTQYF. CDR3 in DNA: TGCAGTGCCAGGACTAGCGGGAGTATGACGCAGTATTTT.